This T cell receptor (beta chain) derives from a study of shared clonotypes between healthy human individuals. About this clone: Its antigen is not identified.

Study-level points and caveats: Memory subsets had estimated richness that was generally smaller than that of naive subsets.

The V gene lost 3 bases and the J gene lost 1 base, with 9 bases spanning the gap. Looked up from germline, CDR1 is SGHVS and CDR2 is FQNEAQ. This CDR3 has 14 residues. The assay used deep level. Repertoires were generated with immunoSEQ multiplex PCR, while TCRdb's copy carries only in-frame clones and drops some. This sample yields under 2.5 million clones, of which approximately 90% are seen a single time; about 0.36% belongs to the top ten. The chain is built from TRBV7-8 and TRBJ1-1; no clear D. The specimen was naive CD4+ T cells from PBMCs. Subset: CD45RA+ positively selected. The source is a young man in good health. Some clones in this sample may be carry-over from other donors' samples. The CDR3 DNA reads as TGTGCCAGCAGCTTCTCCTTGGGGAACACTGAAGCTTTCTTT. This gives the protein CASSFSLGNTEAFF.